The 17 T cell receptor beta chains below all came from one sample that was sequenced in a study of technical replicates of blood from several donors. Clones were sequenced by immunoSEQ multiplex PCR, and TCRdb holds only the in-frame ones, with some missing. The data contain around 60,000 clones, 85% to 95% of them singletons. Sequenced input: PBMCs. The receptors were sampled from a human donor in good health. Some clones in this sample may be carry-over from other donors' samples.

V usage is TRBV5-5 and J usage is TRBJ2-7; D uncertain. CDR1 and CDR2 (germline): SGHKS, YYEKEE (reference sequence). Between the trimmed V and J ends, which lost 1 base and 3 bases, there was a span of 5 bases. This CDR3 comprises 12 residues. CDR3 residues: CASSLFSYEQYF. CDR3 DNA: TGTGCCAGCAGCTTGTTCAGCTACGAGCAGTACTTC.

The J gene is TRBJ2-5, the V gene TRBV2, with 7 bases lining up with TRBD1. The CDR3 length is 15 residues. Germline assignment: CDR1 SNHLY and CDR2 FYNNEI. The J segment lost 5 bases and the V segment lost 6 bases, leaving 12 bases of the junction unmatched. The CDR3 loop is CASSATGPYQETQYF. CDR3 in DNA: TGTGCCAGCAGCGCGACAGGGCCGTATCAGGAGACCCAGTACTTC. The variable domain in full, completed from reference TRBV2 and TRBJ2-5, reads EPEVTQTPSHQVTQMGQEVILRCVPISNHLYFYWYRQILGQKVEFLVSFYNNEISEKSEIFDDQFSVERPDGSNFTLKIRSTKLEDSAMYFCASSATGPYQETQYFGPGTRLLVL.

With regard to this clone: Other DNA sequences of this sample code for an identical CDR3. The V gene is TRBV5-1, the J gene TRBJ2-7; TRBD1 matches 8 bases. There are 12 residues in the CDR3. Per the germline V gene, CDR1 is SGHRS and CDR2 is YFSETQ. V lost 1 base to trimming and J lost 6 bases; unmatched junction nucleotides: 0. The CDR3 is CASSLTGGEQYF. CDR3 sequence (DNA): TGCGCCAGCAGCTTGACAGGGGGCGAGCAGTACTTC.

The V call is TRBV5-6, the J call TRBJ2-5; TRBD1 aligns across 7 bases. V was clipped by 4 bases and J by 7 bases; unmatched bases: 7. There are 13 residues in the CDR3. CDR1 is SGHDT and CDR2 is YYEEEE in the germline V gene. The CDR3 loop is CASSQGQLRTQYF. The CDR3 nucleotides read TGTGCCAGCAGCCAGGGACAGCTTCGGACCCAGTACTTC.

For the CDR3, the DNA is TGTGCCAGCAGCCCGGACAGCTACACTGAAGCTTTCTTT. Translating it yields CASSPDSYTEAFF. The chain carries TRBV7-2 and TRBJ1-1; TRBD1 is a possible D gene (6 bases). This CDR3 spans 13 amino acids. V shed 5 bases and J shed 3 bases, with 10 bases lying between them. Germline V lookup: CDR1 SGHTA, CDR2 FQGNSA.

This chain connects TRBV2 to TRBJ1-2; 8 nucleotides line up with TRBD1. Losses at the gene ends were 1 base for V and 12 bases for J; bases not matched to a gene: 7. The germline gives CDR1 SNHLY, CDR2 FYNNEI. CDR3 size: 13 residues. The CDR3 reads CASSEEDRAINTF. As DNA, the CDR3 is TGTGCCAGCAGTGAAGAGGACAGGGCCATCAACACCTTC. Supplemented by reference TRBV2 and TRBJ1-2, the full variable domain reads EPEVTQTPSHQVTQMGQEVILRCVPISNHLYFYWYRQILGQKVEFLVSFYNNEISEKSEIFDDQFSVERPDGSNFTLKIRSTKLEDSAMYFCASSEEDRAINTFGSGTRLTVV.

The V and J genes are TRBV4-1 and TRBJ2-7; 7 bases line up with TRBD2. V gave up 6 bases and J gave up 2 bases; unmatched junction bases: 10. The CDR3 extends over 15 amino acids. The germline V gene encodes CDR1 MGHRA and CDR2 YSYEKL. The chain's CDR3 is CASSLASGDPYEQYF. The CDR3 bases are TGCGCCAGCAGTCTGGCGAGCGGGGACCCCTACGAGCAGTACTTC.

The chain carries TRBV19 and TRBJ1-1, with D unclear. The CDR3 covers 12 residues. Per germline, CDR1 LNHDA and CDR2 SQIVND (reference sequence). The V end was cut by 3 bases, the J end by 5 bases, with 7 bases between. The CDR3 bases are TGTGCCAGTAGTATTTCGGAGACTGAAGCTTTCTTT. Translating gives CASSISETEAFF.

The sample holds one count of this clone. The genes are TRBV7-9 and TRBJ1-5, with D possibly TRBD1 on 5 matching bases. The CDR3 is 14 residues long. CDR1 SEHNR and CDR2 FQNEAQ come from the germline V gene (reference sequence). V lost 1 base to trimming and J lost 5 bases, with 9 bases between them. The CDR3 spells CASSLVGAHQPQHF. CDR3 DNA: TGTGCCAGCAGCTTAGTAGGGGCCCATCAGCCCCAGCATTTT.

This chain connects TRBV11-2 to TRBJ2-7, with a tentative D call TRBD2 (5 bases). The V gene lost 1 base and the J gene lost 3 bases, with 13 bases spanning the gap. Germline assignment: CDR1 SGHAT and CDR2 FQNNGV. CDR3 length equals 15 residues. CDR3 residues: CASSLVPGSDYEQYF. CDR3 nucleotides: TGTGCCAGCAGCTTAGTACCGGGGTCGGACTACGAGCAGTACTTC.

This chain uses TRBV6-1 with TRBJ1-1; no clear D. V shed 7 bases and J shed 6 bases, with 9 bases lying between them. Germline V gene sequence: CDR1 MNHNS, CDR2 SASEGT. The length of the CDR3 is 11 residues. The CDR3 region has the DNA TGTGCCAGCATATTCGTCGCTGAAGCTTTCTTT. It is translated as CASIFVAEAFF.

The chain recombines TRBV7-9 with TRBJ1-5, with D possibly TRBD1 on 5 matching bases. This CDR3 is 14 amino acids long. V shed 5 bases and J shed 1 base, with 9 bases lying between them. Germline values: CDR1 SEHNR, CDR2 FQNEAQ (reference sequence). Here the CDR3 DNA reads TGTGCCAGCAGCCAGACAGACAGCAATCAGCCCCAGCATTTT. It encodes CASSQTDSNQPQHF.

The chain is built from TRBV2 and TRBJ2-5, with D tentatively TRBD2 (5 bases). The germline CDR1 and CDR2 sequences are SNHLY and FYNNEI. CDR3 length equals 16 residues. Deletions cut 6 bases from V and 4 bases from J, with 21 bases between. The CDR3 region is CASRGLGSPRGETQYF. As DNA, the CDR3 is TGTGCCAGCAGGGGTCTCGGGTCCCCACGGGGAGAGACCCAGTACTTC. The entire variable domain, with the rest obtained from reference TRBV2 and TRBJ2-5, is as follows: EPEVTQTPSHQVTQMGQEVILRCVPISNHLYFYWYRQILGQKVEFLVSFYNNEISEKSEIFDDQFSVERPDGSNFTLKIRSTKLEDSAMYFCASRGLGSPRGETQYFGPGTRLLVL.

V usage is TRBV29-1 and J usage is TRBJ2-2; D possibly corresponds to TRBD1 (6 bases). Trimming took off 5 bases at V and 1 base at J, with 11 bases between the two ends. Germline CDR1 reads SQVTM; CDR2 reads ANQGSEA. The CDR3 sequence is 14 residues long. CDR3 protein: CSVRRGLNTGELFF. In nucleotides, the CDR3 is TGCAGCGTTCGTAGGGGGTTGAACACCGGGGAGCTGTTTTTT.

This clone was seen just once. This rearrangement joins TRBV30 to TRBJ2-1; possibly TRBD2 for D (6 bases). The CDR3 covers 14 residues. Germline V gene lookup returns CDR1 GTSNPN and CDR2 SVGIG (reference sequence). V lost 1 base and J lost 2, with 9 bases in between. In DNA form, the CDR3 reads TGTGCCTGGAGTGCGGGAGTAGCCTACAATGAGCAGTTCTTC. Encoded protein: CAWSAGVAYNEQFF. Full variable domain (rest looked up from reference TRBV30 and TRBJ2-1): SQTIHQWPATLVQPVGSPLSLECTVEGTSNPNLYWYRQAAGRGLQLLFYSVGIGQISSEVPQNLSASRPQDRQFILSSKKLLLSDSGFYLCAWSAGVAYNEQFFGPGTRLTVL.

The rearrangement joins TRBV7-8 to TRBJ2-5, with 10 bases identical to TRBD2. V dropped 1 base and J dropped 2; count of bases not matched to a gene: 10. The CDR3 is 18 residues long. From germline, CDR1 is SGHVS and CDR2 FQNEAQ. Here the CDR3 DNA reads TGTGCCAGCAGCTTAGGGGGAACTAGCGGGGTTAGACAAGAGACCCAGTACTTC. Its translation: CASSLGGTSGVRQETQYF.

This chain joins TRBV5-6 and TRBJ2-7, with 10 bases that match TRBD2. CDR1 SGHDT and CDR2 YYEEEE come from the germline V gene. After removal of 0 bases from V and 4 bases from J, the junction contained 7 bases not matched to a gene. The CDR3 runs to 16 residues. CDR3 bases: TGTGCCAGCAGCTTGGGGAGGCTAGCGGGAGTGTACGAGCAGTACTTC. Protein: CASSLGRLAGVYEQYF. The full variable domain, completed using reference TRBV5-6 and TRBJ2-7, is DAGVTQSPTHLIKTRGQQVTLRCSPKSGHDTVSWYQQALGQGPQFIFQYYEEEERQRGNFPDRFSGHQFPNYSSELNVNALLLGDSALYLCASSLGRLAGVYEQYFGPGTRLTVT.